Sequencing of this T cell receptor beta chain was carried out in a study of blood T cell repertoires in COVID-19. Produced via immunoSEQ multiplex PCR; TCRdb's table is partial and in-frame only. The data contain 180,000 or so clones, 65% to 85% of them singletons. The germline V gene has CDR1 MGHRA and CDR2 YSYEKL. This CDR3 is built from 18 residues. After removal of 1 base from V and 6 bases from J, the junction contained 15 bases not matched to a gene. The material sequenced was PBMCs or T cells enriched from blood (not recorded which). The rearrangement joins TRBV4-1 to TRBJ1-1; 9 nucleotides align to TRBD1. The source is a woman aged 55-69 years who had recovered from COVID-19. The CDR3 loop is CASSQAGTGPFLFSEAFF. Written as DNA, the CDR3 is TGCGCCAGCAGCCAAGCTGGGACAGGGCCCTTTCTTTTTTCTGAAGCTTTCTTT.